This T cell receptor beta chain appears in the sequencing data of a study of cytomegalovirus exposure and HLA in healthy donors. Overall study: The Caucasian-associated ancestry cluster held more than 80% of over 350 genotyped donors.

CDR3 length: 14 residues. V lost 4 bases, J lost 0 bases, and 9 bases lay in between. CDR1 and CDR2 (germline): LGHNA, YNFKEQ. Study-wide findings and caveats: Rates of TCR association differed by HLA locus in a later analysis, with DRB1 highest and HLA-C lowest. With high specificity and sensitivity, the classifier reportedly diagnosed cytomegalovirus status.

Each donor was healthy, and each was a bone marrow donor. The PCR was carried out with 60 Vbeta primers and 13 Jbeta primers. TCRdb keeps only in-frame clones here, not all; method: immunoSEQ multiplex PCR. This table has roughly 150,000 clones, around 77% appearing once. A word on this clone: Its specificity is unknown.

This receptor was obtained from a man over 45 in good health and CMV-seropositive. The sample comprised PBMCs. This rearrangement joins TRBV4-2 to TRBJ1-2; D gene uncertain. The CDR3 sequence is CASSPDGANYGYTF. The CDR3 DNA is TGTGCCAGCAGCCCCGACGGAGCTAACTATGGCTACACCTTC.